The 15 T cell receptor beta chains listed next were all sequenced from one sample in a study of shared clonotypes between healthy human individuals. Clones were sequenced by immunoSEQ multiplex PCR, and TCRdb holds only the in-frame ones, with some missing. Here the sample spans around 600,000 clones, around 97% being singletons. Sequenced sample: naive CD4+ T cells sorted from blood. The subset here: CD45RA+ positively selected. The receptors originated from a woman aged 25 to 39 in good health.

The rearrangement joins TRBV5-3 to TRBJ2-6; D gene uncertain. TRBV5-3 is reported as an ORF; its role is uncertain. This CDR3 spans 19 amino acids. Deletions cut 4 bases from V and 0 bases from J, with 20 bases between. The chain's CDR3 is CARSPLIPGFHSGANVLTF. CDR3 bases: TGTGCCAGAAGCCCCTTAATCCCCGGGTTTCACTCTGGGGCCAACGTCCTGACTTTC.

The CDR3 loop is CASSVVRSGSNTGELFF. For the CDR3, the DNA is TGTGCCAGCAGCGTAGTAAGATCGGGGTCGAACACCGGGGAGCTGTTTTTT. The chain has TRBV9 and TRBJ2-2, with D possibly TRBD2 on 5 matching bases. Trimming pared 0 bases from V and 0 bases from J, leaving 12 bases between. The CDR3 consists of 17 residues. Per germline, CDR1 SGDLS and CDR2 YYNGEE.

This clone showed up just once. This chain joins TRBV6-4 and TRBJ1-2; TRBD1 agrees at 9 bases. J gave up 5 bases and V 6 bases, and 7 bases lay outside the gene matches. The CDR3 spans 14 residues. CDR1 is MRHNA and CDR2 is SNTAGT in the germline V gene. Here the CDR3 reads CASSATGTGYGYTF. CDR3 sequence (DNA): TGTGCCAGCAGCGCAACCGGGACAGGGTATGGCTACACCTTC.

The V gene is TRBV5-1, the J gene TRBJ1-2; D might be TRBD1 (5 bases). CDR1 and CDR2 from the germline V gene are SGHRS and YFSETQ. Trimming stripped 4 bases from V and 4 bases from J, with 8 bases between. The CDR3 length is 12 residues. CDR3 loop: CASSPDSYGYTF. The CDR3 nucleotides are TGCGCCAGCAGCCCAGACAGCTATGGCTACACCTTC.

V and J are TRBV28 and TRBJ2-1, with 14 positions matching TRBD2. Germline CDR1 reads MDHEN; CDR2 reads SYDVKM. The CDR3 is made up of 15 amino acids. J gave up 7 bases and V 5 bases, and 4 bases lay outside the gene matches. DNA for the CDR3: TGTGCCAGCAGTCCCGGGACTAGCGGGAGTAATGAGCAGTTCTTC. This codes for CASSPGTSGSNEQFF.

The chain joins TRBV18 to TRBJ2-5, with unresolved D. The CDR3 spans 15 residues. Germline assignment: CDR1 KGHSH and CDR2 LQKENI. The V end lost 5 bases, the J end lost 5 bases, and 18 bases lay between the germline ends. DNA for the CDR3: TGTGCCAGCTCAACCGGGTCGAATCCCAGGGAGACCCAGTACTTC. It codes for CASSTGSNPRETQYF.

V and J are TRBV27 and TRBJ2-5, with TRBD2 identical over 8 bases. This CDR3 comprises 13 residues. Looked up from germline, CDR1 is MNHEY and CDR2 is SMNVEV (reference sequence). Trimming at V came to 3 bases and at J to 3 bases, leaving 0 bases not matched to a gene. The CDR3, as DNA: TGTGCCAGCAGTTTCGGGGGGGAAGAGACCCAGTACTTC. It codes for CASSFGGEETQYF.

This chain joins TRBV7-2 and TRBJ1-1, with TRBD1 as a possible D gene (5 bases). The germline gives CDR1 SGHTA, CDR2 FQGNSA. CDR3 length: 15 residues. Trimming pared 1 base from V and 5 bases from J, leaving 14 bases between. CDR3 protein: CASSLEFWGGTEAFF. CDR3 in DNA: TGTGCCAGCAGCTTAGAGTTTTGGGGGGGGACTGAAGCTTTCTTT.

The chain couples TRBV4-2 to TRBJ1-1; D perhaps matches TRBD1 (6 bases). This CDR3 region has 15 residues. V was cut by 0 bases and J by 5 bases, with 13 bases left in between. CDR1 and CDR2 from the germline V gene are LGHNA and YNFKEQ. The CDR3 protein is CASSQDGGRRTEAFF. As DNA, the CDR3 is TGTGCCAGCAGCCAAGATGGGGGGCGAAGGACTGAAGCTTTCTTT.

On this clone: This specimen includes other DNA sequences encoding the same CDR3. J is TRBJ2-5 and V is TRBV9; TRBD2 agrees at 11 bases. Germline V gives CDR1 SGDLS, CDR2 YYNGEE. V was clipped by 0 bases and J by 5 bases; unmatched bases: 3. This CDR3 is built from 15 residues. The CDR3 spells CASSVGLAGGETQYF. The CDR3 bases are TGTGCCAGCAGCGTAGGTCTAGCGGGAGGTGAGACCCAGTACTTC.

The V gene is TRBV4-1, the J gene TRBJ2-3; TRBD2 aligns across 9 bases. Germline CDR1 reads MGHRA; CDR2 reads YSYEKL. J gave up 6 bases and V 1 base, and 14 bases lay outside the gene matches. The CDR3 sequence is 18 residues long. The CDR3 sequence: CASSQGLSSGRGFDTQYF. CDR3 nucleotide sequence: TGCGCCAGCAGCCAAGGTCTGAGTAGCGGGAGAGGTTTTGATACGCAGTATTTT.

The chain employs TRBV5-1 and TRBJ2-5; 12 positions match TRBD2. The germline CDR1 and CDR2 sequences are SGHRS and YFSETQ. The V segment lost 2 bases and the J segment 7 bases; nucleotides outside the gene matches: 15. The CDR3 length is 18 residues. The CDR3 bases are TGCGCCAGCAGCTTATCGACTAGCGGGAGCCTTGGGGAGGGGACCCAGTACTTC. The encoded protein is CASSLSTSGSLGEGTQYF.

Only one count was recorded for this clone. CDR3 in amino acids: CASSSRGGDIGHEQYF. In nucleotides, the CDR3 is TGTGCCAGCAGCTCACGAGGAGGGGACATCGGGCACGAGCAGTACTTC. V is TRBV21-1 and J is TRBJ2-7. TRBV21-1 is termed a pseudogene. The CDR3 is 16 amino acids.

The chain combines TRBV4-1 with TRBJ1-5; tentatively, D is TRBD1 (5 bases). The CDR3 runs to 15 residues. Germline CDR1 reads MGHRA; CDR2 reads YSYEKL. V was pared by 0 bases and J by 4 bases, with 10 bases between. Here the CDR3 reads CASSQDGGRNQPQHF. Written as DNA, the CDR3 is TGCGCCAGCAGCCAAGACGGGGGACGAAATCAGCCCCAGCATTTT.

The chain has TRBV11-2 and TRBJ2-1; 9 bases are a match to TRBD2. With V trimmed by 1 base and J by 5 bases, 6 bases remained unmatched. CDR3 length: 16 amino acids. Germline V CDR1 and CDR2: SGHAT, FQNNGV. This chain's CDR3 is CASSLAGTSINNEQFF. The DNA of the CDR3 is TGTGCCAGCAGCTTAGCCGGGACTAGCATAAACAATGAGCAGTTCTTC.